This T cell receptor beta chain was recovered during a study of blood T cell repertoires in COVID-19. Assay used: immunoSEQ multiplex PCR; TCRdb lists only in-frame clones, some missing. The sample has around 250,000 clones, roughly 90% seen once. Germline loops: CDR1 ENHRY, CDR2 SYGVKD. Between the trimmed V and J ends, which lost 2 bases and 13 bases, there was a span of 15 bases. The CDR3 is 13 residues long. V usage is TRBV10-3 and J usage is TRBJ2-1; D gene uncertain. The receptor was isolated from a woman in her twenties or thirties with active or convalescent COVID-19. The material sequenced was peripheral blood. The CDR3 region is CAISETTESLQFF. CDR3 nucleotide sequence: TGTGCCATCAGTGAGACGACGGAGTCCCTTCAGTTCTTC.